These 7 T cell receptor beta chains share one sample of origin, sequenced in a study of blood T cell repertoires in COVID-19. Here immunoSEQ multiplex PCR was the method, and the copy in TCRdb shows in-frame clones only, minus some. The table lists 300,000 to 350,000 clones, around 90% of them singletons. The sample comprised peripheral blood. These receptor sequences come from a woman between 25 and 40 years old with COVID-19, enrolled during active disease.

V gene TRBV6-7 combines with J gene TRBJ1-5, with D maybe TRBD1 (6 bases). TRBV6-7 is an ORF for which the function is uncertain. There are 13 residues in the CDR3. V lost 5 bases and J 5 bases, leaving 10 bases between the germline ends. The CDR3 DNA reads TGTGCCAGCAGTCCCAGGGGTGATCAGCCCCAGCATTTT. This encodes CASSPRGDQPQHF.

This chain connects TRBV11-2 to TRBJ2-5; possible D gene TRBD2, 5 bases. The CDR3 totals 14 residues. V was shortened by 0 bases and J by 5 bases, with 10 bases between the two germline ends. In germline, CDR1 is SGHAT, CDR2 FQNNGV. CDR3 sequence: CASSLDRGGETQYF. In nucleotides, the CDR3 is TGTGCCAGCAGCTTAGATCGGGGTGGGGAGACCCAGTACTTC.

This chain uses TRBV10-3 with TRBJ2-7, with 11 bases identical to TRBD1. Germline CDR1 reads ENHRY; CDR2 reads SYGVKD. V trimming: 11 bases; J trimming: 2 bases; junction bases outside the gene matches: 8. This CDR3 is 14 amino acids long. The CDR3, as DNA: TGTGCCTCGTCCAAGGACAGGGGGCCCTACGAGCAGTACTTC. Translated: CASSKDRGPYEQYF.

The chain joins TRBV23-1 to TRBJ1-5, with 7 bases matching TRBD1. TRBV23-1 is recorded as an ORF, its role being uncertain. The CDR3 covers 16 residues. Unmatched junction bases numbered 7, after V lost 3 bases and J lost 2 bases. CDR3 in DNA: TGCGCCAGCAGTCAGCCGCAGGGGGATTGCAATCAGCCCCAGCATTTT. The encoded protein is CASSQPQGDCNQPQHF.

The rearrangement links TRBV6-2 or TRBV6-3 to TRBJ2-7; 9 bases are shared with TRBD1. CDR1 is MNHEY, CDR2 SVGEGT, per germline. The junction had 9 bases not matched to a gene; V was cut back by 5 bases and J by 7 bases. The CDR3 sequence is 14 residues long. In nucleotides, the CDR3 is TGTGCCAGCAGTAGCTCGGACAGGGGCGGTGAGCAGTACTTC. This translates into CASSSSDRGGEQYF.

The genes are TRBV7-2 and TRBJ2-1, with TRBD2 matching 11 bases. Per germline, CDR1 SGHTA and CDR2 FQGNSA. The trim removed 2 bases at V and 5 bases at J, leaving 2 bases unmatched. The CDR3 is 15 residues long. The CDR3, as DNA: TGTGCCAGCAGCTTACTGACTAGCGGGAACAATGAGCAGTTCTTC. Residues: CASSLLTSGNNEQFF.

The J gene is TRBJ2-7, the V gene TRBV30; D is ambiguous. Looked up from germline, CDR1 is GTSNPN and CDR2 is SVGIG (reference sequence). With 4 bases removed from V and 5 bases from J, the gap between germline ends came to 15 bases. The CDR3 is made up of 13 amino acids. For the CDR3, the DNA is TGTGCCTGGACAGGCACCCCCCCTAACGAGCAGTACTTC. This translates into CAWTGTPPNEQYF.